This T cell receptor (beta chain) was sequenced for a study of response to subunit inactivated influenza vaccine. The CDR3 extends over 17 amino acids. With 5 bases clipped from V and 0 bases from J, the junction kept 10 bases outside the gene matches. Germline CDR1 SGHTA, CDR2 FQGNSA. TCRdb independently ran MiXCR on the RT-PCR reads; one entry per CDR3 protein. Here the sample spans about 800,000 distinct CDR3 sequences, less than 25% being singletons. Overall study findings and caveats: Each seasonal influenza vaccination, the authors suggested, recruits few new T cells.

This clonotype was counted a few times. Its specificity is not known. The gene calls are TRBV7-2 and TRBJ2-3, with 8 bases that match TRBD2. The sample in question was PBMCs from blood, obtained about 5 days after vaccination. The sequence was obtained from a man aged 50-59 years who received an inactivated influenza vaccine. CDR3 nucleotides: TGTGCCAGCAGCGCGTACGGGACTAGAATTAGCACAGATACGCAGTATTTT. Translated, it gives CASSAYGTRISTDTQYF. The full variable domain, in which reference TRBV7-2 and TRBJ2-3 provide the parts outside the CDR3, is GAGVSQSPSNKVTEKGKDVELRCDPISGHTALYWYRQSLGQGLEFLIYFQGNSAPDKSGLPSDRFSAERTGGSVSTLTIQRTQQEDSAVYLCASSAYGTRISTDTQYFGPGTRLTVL.